The T cell receptor (beta chain) described here comes from a study of T cells after yellow fever vaccination. Study-level points and caveats: Post-booster samples contained most primary-vaccination clones (around 96% CD4, about 87% CD8).

As concerns this clonotype: No antigen is known for it.

V dropped 7 bases and J dropped 3 bases, with 10 bases sitting between them. This CDR3 comprises 13 residues. CDR1 is SGDLS and CDR2 is YYNGEE in the germline V gene. Template-switching 5'RACE yielded the TCR cDNA; a universal primer site and UMIs were added in the process. TCRdb processed the 5' RACE reads anew with MiXCR; each CDR3 protein has one entry. The sample carries fewer than 400,000 distinct CDR3 sequences, roughly 10% recorded once. The rearrangement joins TRBV9 to TRBJ2-2; D is undetermined. The source of this sequence is a man aged 18 to 30 who received the YFV17D yellow fever vaccine. The sequenced sample was CD4+ T cells sorted from PBMCs, obtained 45 days after the yellow fever booster vaccination. For the CDR3, the DNA is TGTGCCAGCGAAAGAGGACACACCGGGGAGCTGTTTTTT. It yields the protein CASERGHTGELFF.